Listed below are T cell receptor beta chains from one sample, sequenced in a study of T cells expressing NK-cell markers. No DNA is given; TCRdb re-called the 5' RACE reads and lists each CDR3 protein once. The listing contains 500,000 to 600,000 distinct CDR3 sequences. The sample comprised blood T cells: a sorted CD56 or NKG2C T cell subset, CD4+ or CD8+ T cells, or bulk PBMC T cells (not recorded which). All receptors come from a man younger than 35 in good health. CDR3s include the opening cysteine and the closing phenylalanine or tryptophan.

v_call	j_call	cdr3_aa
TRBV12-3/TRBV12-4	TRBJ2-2	CASSGTGTGVEAGELFF
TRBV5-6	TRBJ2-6	CASSSGTTGANVLTF
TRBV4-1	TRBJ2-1	CASSQDAAGAYNEQFF
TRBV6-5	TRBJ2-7	CASSYQGSPKSYEQYF
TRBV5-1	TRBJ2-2	CASRGLENTGELFF
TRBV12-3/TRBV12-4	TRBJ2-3	CASSPGAGSTDTQYF
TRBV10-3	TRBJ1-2	CAIGPGRPNGYTF
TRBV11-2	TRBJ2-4	CASSFRTGFSQYF
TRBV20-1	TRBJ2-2	CSARPSFGLAGEHGELFF
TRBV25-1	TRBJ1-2	CASSDWGGQTYGYTF
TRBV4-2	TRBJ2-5	CASSQGSAWTSEGGETQYF
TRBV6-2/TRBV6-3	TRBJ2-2	CASSYNSRGQRELYTGELFF
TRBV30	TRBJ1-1	CAWATGMGTEAFF
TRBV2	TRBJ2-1	CASSETPTGKYNEQFF
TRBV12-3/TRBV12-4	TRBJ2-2	CASSQGASFTGELFF
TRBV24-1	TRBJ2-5	CATSDSGTLGRETQYF
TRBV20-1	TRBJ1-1	CSAWDRGHEAFF
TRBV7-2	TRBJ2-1	CASSLGGLAEGGDEQFF
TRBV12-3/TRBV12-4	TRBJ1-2	CASRRPGGPGGYTF
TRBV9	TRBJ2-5	CASSVAGGRAPETQYF
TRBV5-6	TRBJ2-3	CASSLRTVGTDTQYF
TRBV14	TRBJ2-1	CASSQDFARYNEQFF
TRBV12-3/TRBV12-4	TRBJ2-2	CASSSMDWPFAGELFF
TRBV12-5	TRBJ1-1	CASGLGGVAVNTEAFF
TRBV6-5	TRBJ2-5	CASSYLTSLETQYF
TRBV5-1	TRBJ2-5	CASSLWLPHETQYF
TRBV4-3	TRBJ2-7	CASSGGRDAYEQYF
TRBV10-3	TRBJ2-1	CALLGGASSYNEQFF
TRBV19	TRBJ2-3	CASRPQGGTDTQYF
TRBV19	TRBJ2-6	CASSIQGPAPSGANVLTF
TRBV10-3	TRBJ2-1	CAIGDNYNEQFF
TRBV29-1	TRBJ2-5	CSVDVAGWETQYF
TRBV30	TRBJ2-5	CAWVSTDRFQETQYF
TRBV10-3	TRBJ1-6	CAIWNGRDRGLNSPLHF
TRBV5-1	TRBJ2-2	CASSAGVTGELFF
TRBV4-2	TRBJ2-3	CASSRPLTSGVPDTQYF
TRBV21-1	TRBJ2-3	CASSKAERSDIISDTQYF
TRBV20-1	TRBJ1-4	CSARDEAGGEKLFF
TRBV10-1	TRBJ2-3	CASSDGTPGGPQYF
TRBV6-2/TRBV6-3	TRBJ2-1	CAAGTTINNEQFF
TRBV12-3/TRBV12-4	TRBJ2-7	CASSPGQGVSGEQYF
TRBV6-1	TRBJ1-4	CASSDQGSGWRGEKLFF